This T cell receptor (beta chain) is drawn from a study of blood T cell repertoires in COVID-19. Study information: PBMCs, B-cell-depleted T cells, or T cells provided the cDNA or gDNA that made up the material.

Authors' processing steps: Counts of nucleated cells, estimated from reference gene primer amplification, were obtained. Produced via immunoSEQ multiplex PCR; TCRdb's table is partial and in-frame only. V, J and clone size reflect that table, while D and trimming were determined from the DNA. The sample includes approximately 200,000 clones, roughly three quarters of them seen just once. Trimming stripped 2 bases from V and 9 bases from J, with 16 bases between. The CDR3 length is 14 residues. In germline, CDR1 is LNHDA, CDR2 SQIVND (reference sequence). The sequence was obtained from a man in his 60s with active or convalescent COVID-19. J is TRBJ1-2 and V is TRBV19; D is uncertain. Sequenced material: peripheral blood. CDR3 coding DNA: TGTGCCAGTAGTATACGCGTTGACAAGCATAGCTACACCTTC. Its translation is CASSIRVDKHSYTF.